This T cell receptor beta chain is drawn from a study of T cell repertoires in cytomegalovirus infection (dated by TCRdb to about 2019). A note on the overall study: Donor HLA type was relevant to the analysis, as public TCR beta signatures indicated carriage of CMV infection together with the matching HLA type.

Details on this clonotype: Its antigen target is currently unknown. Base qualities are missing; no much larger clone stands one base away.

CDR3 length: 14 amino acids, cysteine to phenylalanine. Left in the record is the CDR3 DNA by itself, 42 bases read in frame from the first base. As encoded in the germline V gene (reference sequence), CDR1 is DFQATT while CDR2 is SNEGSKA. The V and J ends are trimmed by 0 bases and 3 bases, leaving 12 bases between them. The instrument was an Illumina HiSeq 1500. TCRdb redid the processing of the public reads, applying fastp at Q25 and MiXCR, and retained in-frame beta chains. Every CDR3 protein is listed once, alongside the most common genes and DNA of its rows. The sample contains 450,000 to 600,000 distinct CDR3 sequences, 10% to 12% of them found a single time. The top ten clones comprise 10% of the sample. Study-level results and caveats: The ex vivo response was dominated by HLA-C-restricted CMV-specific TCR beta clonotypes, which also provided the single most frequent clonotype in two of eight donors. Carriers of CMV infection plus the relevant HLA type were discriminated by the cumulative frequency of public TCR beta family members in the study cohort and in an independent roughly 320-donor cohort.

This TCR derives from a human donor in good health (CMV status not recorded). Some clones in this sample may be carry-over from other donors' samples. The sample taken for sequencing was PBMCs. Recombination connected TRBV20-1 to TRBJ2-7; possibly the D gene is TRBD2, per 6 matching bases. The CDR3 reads CSARDGASDYEQYF. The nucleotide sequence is TGCAGTGCTAGAGATGGGGCTAGCGACTACGAGCAGTACTTC.